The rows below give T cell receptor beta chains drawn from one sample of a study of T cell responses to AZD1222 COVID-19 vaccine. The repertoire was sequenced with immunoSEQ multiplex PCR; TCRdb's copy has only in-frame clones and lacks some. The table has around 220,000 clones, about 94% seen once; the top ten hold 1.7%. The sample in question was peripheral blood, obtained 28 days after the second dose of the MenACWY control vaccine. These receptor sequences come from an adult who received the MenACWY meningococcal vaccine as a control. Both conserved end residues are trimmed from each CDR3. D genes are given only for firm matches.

AWSVGGGYEQY	NA	TRBV30	TRBJ2-7
ASSVSSGNTIY	NA	TRBV9	TRBJ1-3
SASSGQPQH	NA	TRBV20-1	TRBJ1-5
ATGGDREQY	NA	TRBV15	TRBJ2-7
ASSFRRQGIYGYT	TRBD1	TRBV28	TRBJ1-2
ASSLGGGGETQY	NA	TRBV5-1	TRBJ2-5
ASRRQGVRDTEAF	TRBD1	TRBV6-5	TRBJ1-1
ASSVGDEGVGETQY	NA	TRBV9	TRBJ2-5
ASSEGTGVKNTEAF	TRBD1	TRBV9	TRBJ1-1
ASSGYSGSGVNVLT	NA	TRBV9	TRBJ2-6
ASSEGVGGLNSPLH	NA	TRBV6-1	TRBJ1-6
ASSQDLGVEQY	NA	TRBV14	TRBJ2-7